A single sample is the source of the 32 T cell receptor beta chains below, sequenced in a study of OX40 agonist ivuxolimab in advanced cancers. Only in-frame clones appear in the TCRdb table, and some are missing; sequencing was by immunoSEQ multiplex PCR. This table has fewer than 75,000 clones, 87% appearing once. The specimen was CD4+ or CD8+ T cells sorted from blood, collected in a trial of the OX40 agonist ivuxolimab. Receptors originate from an adult with an advanced solid tumor such as melanoma, head and neck, liver or kidney cancer.

The gene calls are TRBV7-6 and TRBJ1-1; D is unresolved. The CDR3 has 18 residues. Trimming stripped 1 base from V and 0 bases from J, with 18 bases between. Germline loops: CDR1 SGHVS, CDR2 FNYEAQ. The CDR3 DNA reads TGTGCCAGCAGCTTAGAAGGTGGTTGGATTACTATGAACACTGAAGCTTTCTTT. Translated, it gives CASSLEGGWITMNTEAFF.

The genes are TRBV5-1 and TRBJ2-7, with D tentatively TRBD1 or TRBD2 (5 bases each). The CDR3 runs 15 residues. Germline V gene data show CDR1 as SGHRS and CDR2 as YFSETQ. Trimming stripped 3 bases from V and 0 bases from J, with 13 bases between. The CDR3 loop reads CASSYRDRHSYEQYF. In DNA, the CDR3 is TGCGCCAGCAGCTATCGGGACCGCCACTCCTACGAGCAGTACTTC.

The chain recombines TRBV21-1 with TRBJ1-5. TRBV21-1 is listed as a pseudogene. The length of the CDR3 is 15 residues. The CDR3 sequence: CASSKGDGGDQPQHF. In DNA, the CDR3 is TGTGCCAGCAGCAAAGGGGACGGAGGGGATCAGCCCCAGCATTTT.

This clone has just one count. This chain connects TRBV10-3 to TRBJ2-2, with TRBD2 identical over 8 bases. After removal of 7 bases from V and 7 bases from J, the junction contained 5 bases not matched to a gene. Per the germline V gene, CDR1 is ENHRY and CDR2 is SYGVKD. The length of the CDR3 is 13 residues. The CDR3 nucleotides read TGTGCCATCAACCAGCGGGAGTACGGGGAGCTGTTTTTT. Its protein is CAINQREYGELFF.

The rearrangement joins TRBV6-1 to TRBJ1-3; D call uncertain. The germline V and J ends were trimmed by 1 base and 0 bases, with 10 bases remaining between them. This CDR3 is 16 amino acids long. Germline V gene data show CDR1 as MNHNS and CDR2 as SASEGT. CDR3 residues: CASSEVWRNSGNTIYF. CDR3 in DNA: TGTGCCAGCAGTGAAGTCTGGCGAAACTCTGGAAACACCATATATTTT.

V gene TRBV19 combines with J gene TRBJ1-4, with D uncertain. From germline, CDR1 is LNHDA and CDR2 SQIVND (reference sequence). The CDR3 totals 17 residues. The ends were cut back, 3 bases at V and 2 bases at J, with 16 bases in the middle. CDR3 coding DNA: TGTGCCAGTAGTATCGGGCGTATGGTCACCACTAATGAAAAACTGTTTTTT. Its protein is CASSIGRMVTTNEKLFF. Drawing the rest from reference TRBV19 and TRBJ1-4, the complete variable domain is DGGITQSPKYLFRKEGQNVTLSCEQNLNHDAMYWYRQDPGQGLRLIYYSQIVNDFQKGDIAEGYSVSREKKESFPLTVTSAQKNPTAFYLCASSIGRMVTTNEKLFFGSGTQLSVL.

This clone was recorded once. The chain recombines TRBV6-5 with TRBJ2-1, with 12 positions matching TRBD2. The V segment lost 6 bases and the J segment 7 bases; nucleotides outside the gene matches: 7. This CDR3 region has 15 residues. The V gene's germline CDR1 is MNHEY and CDR2 SVGAGI. DNA of the CDR3: TGTGCCAGCAGGTCGGCGACTAGCGGGAGAAATGAGCAGTTCTTC. Encoded protein: CASRSATSGRNEQFF.

This clone was observed once. The chain uses TRBV30 and TRBJ1-3; tentatively, D is TRBD1 (5 bases). Germline-derived CDR1 and CDR2 are GTSNPN and SVGIG (reference sequence). Trimming cost V 1 base and J 0 bases, with 10 bases left between them. This CDR3 has 15 amino acids. DNA for the CDR3: TGTGCCTGGAGTGCAGGGACCAACTCTGGAAACACCATATATTTT. Its protein product is CAWSAGTNSGNTIYF.

The V and J genes are TRBV9 and TRBJ2-2, with TRBD2 matching over 11 bases. The CDR3 runs to 15 residues. Per the germline V gene, CDR1 is SGDLS and CDR2 is YYNGEE. V was pared by 3 bases and J by 5 bases, with 3 bases of the junction left unmatched. In DNA form, the CDR3 reads TGTGCCAGCAGCGCCCTAGCGGGAGGAACCGGGGAGCTGTTTTTT. Encoded protein: CASSALAGGTGELFF.

CDR3 sequence reads: CASSLSRGAFYEQYF. The CDR3 DNA follows: TGCGCCAGCAGCTTGTCCCGCGGGGCTTTCTACGAGCAGTACTTC. V usage is TRBV5-1 and J usage is TRBJ2-7, with a tentative D call TRBD2 (6 bases). Germline CDR1 and CDR2: SGHRS and YFSETQ. Trimming left V 1 base short and J 3 bases short, with 14 bases between. The CDR3 is 15 amino acids.

The rearrangement joins TRBV4-2 to TRBJ2-3; TRBD2 matches 8 bases. Germline assignment: CDR1 LGHNA and CDR2 YNFKEQ. The CDR3 sequence is 14 residues long. Trimming took 2 bases from V and 5 from J; bases not matched to a gene: 3. The CDR3 nucleotides read TGTGCCAGCAGCCAAACGGGAGGGCAAGATACGCAGTATTTT. This translates into CASSQTGGQDTQYF.

CDR3 region: CATASGKVGELFF. CDR3 DNA: TGTGCTACGGCTAGCGGGAAAGTCGGGGAGCTGTTTTTT. The chain combines TRBV7-7 with TRBJ2-2; 9 bases match TRBD2. This CDR3 has 13 residues. The germline CDR1 and CDR2 sequences are SSHAT and FNYEAQ (reference sequence).

The chain couples TRBV4-1 to TRBJ2-1; TRBD2 agrees at 11 bases. This CDR3 has 17 residues. With 1 base clipped from V and 7 bases from J, the junction kept 9 bases outside the gene matches. Germline CDR1 MGHRA, CDR2 YSYEKL. This CDR3 reads CASSQGSASGRWNEQFF. DNA for the CDR3: TGCGCCAGCAGCCAAGGTAGTGCTAGCGGGAGGTGGAATGAGCAGTTCTTC.

The chain combines TRBV5-4 with TRBJ1-4; no definite D call. The CDR3 spans 11 residues. Trimming removed 0 bases from V and 10 bases from J, with 4 bases in between. The germline V gene encodes CDR1 SGHNT and CDR2 YYREEE (reference sequence). The CDR3 is CASSLGGKLFF. The CDR3 bases are TGTGCCAGCAGCTTGGGTGGAAAACTGTTTTTT.

This sequence joins TRBV7-8 and TRBJ2-7, with unresolved D. V gave up 5 bases and J gave up 3 bases, with 20 bases separating them. The CDR3 is 16 residues long. From germline, CDR1 is SGHVS and CDR2 FQNEAQ. CDR3 coding DNA: TGTGCCAGCAGCCCCCGCGGACCCCGGCCCCACTACGAGCAGTACTTC. Encoded protein: CASSPRGPRPHYEQYF.

J is TRBJ2-7 and V is TRBV9; D remains unclear. V was trimmed by 1 base and J by 7 bases, leaving 9 bases between them. The CDR3 has 12 amino acids. CDR1 is SGDLS and CDR2 is YYNGEE in the germline V gene. CDR3 in amino acids: CASSVQFGEQYF. The CDR3 DNA sequence: TGTGCCAGCAGCGTACAGTTTGGAGAGCAGTACTTC.

This clone has just a few counts. The V and J genes are TRBV5-5 and TRBJ1-5; D is unresolved. V lost 4 bases and J lost 6, with 14 bases in between. The germline gives CDR1 SGHKS, CDR2 YYEKEE (reference sequence). The CDR3 sequence is 14 residues long. The CDR3 sequence: CASSPGLVGQPQHF. The CDR3 nucleotides are TGTGCCAGCAGCCCGGGTTTAGTAGGTCAGCCCCAGCATTTT.

This sequence joins TRBV4-1 and TRBJ2-3; D may be TRBD1 (6 bases). The CDR3 contains 16 residues. Trimming shortened V by 4 bases and J by 3 bases, and 17 bases separated the two germline ends. Germline CDR1 and CDR2: MGHRA and YSYEKL. The CDR3 loop reads CASSLGNRVRTDTQYF. DNA for the CDR3: TGCGCCAGCAGCCTCGGGAACAGGGTTAGGACAGATACGCAGTATTTT.

The chain has TRBV28 and TRBJ1-5; 11 bases line up with TRBD1. Trimming took 10 bases from V and 3 from J; bases not matched to a gene: 8. The germline gives CDR1 MDHEN, CDR2 SYDVKM. The CDR3 contains 15 residues. The CDR3 protein is CATGPGQGVNQPQHF. In DNA form, the CDR3 reads TGTGCCACCGGGCCGGGACAGGGGGTCAATCAGCCCCAGCATTTT.

The V call is TRBV5-6, the J call TRBJ1-5; D not resolved. CDR1 is SGHDT and CDR2 is YYEEEE in the germline V gene. The CDR3 length is 15 residues. The V end was cut by 2 bases, the J end by 1 base, with 10 bases between. CDR3: CASSFTAASNQPQHF. The CDR3 bases are TGTGCCAGCAGCTTTACGGCCGCCAGCAATCAGCCCCAGCATTTT. Together with reference TRBV5-6 and TRBJ1-5, the CDR3 gives the full variable domain: DAGVTQSPTHLIKTRGQQVTLRCSPKSGHDTVSWYQQALGQGPQFIFQYYEEEERQRGNFPDRFSGHQFPNYSSELNVNALLLGDSALYLCASSFTAASNQPQHFGDGTRLSIL.

The chain employs TRBV5-1 and TRBJ2-1; D uncertain. The germline CDR1 and CDR2 sequences are SGHRS and YFSETQ. The CDR3 covers 14 residues. The ends were cut back, 6 bases at V and 5 bases at J, with 15 bases in the middle. CDR3 region: CASTSRPENNEQFF. In DNA form, the CDR3 reads TGCGCCAGCACGAGCCGCCCAGAGAACAATGAGCAGTTCTTC.

The V call is TRBV5-1, the J call TRBJ1-4, with a possible D match to TRBD1 (5 bases). V was shortened by 0 bases and J by 0 bases, with 15 bases between the two germline ends. Germline CDR1 reads SGHRS; CDR2 reads YFSETQ. This CDR3 has 18 residues. Here the CDR3 reads CASSLVPSGPATNEKLFF. CDR3 bases: TGCGCCAGCAGCTTGGTGCCATCGGGGCCTGCAACTAATGAAAAACTGTTTTTT.

The J gene is TRBJ1-2, the V gene TRBV5-6; TRBD1 might be the D (6 bases). The CDR3 sequence is 14 residues long. The V end lost 0 bases, the J end lost 8 bases, and 14 bases lay between the germline ends. Germline V gene data show CDR1 as SGHDT and CDR2 as YYEEEE. CDR3 sequence (DNA): TGTGCCAGCAGCTTGGTAGGGGGGCCGGGAGGCTACACCTTC. It translates to CASSLVGGPGGYTF.

The chain joins TRBV28 to TRBJ2-5, with 13 bases aligning to TRBD2. CDR1 and CDR2 from the germline V gene are MDHEN and SYDVKM. J gave up 3 bases and V 5 bases, and 3 bases lay outside the gene matches. CDR3 size: 15 residues. DNA of the CDR3: TGTGCCAGCAGTCAACTAGCGGGAGGGAAAGAGACCCAGTACTTC. Encoded protein: CASSQLAGGKETQYF.

The rearrangement uses TRBV15 and TRBJ2-1; D uncertain. The V and J ends lost 4 bases and 7 bases respectively, with 11 bases between them. Germline CDR1 is LNHNV and CDR2 is YYDKDF (reference sequence). The CDR3 has 13 residues. The CDR3 DNA reads as TGTGCCACCAGCATCCTCATACAGAATGAGCAGTTCTTC. It encodes CATSILIQNEQFF.

This clone has only a few counts. V gene TRBV29-1 combines with J gene TRBJ2-1, with D tentatively TRBD1 (5 bases). CDR1 and CDR2 (germline): SQVTM, ANQGSEA. The length of the CDR3 is 14 residues. V was cut by 4 bases and J by 6 bases, with 16 bases left in between. DNA for the CDR3: TGCAGCGTTGTACTTAGTGGGGCTCGCAATGAGCAGTTCTTC. Its protein product is CSVVLSGARNEQFF.

The genes are TRBV5-1 and TRBJ2-3; D remains unclear. Germline V CDR1 and CDR2: SGHRS, YFSETQ. The CDR3 is 14 amino acids. Trimming removed 3 bases at V and 2 bases at J, with 10 bases between. This CDR3 is CASSYQANTDTQYF. In nucleotides, the CDR3 is TGCGCCAGCAGCTATCAGGCTAACACAGATACGCAGTATTTT.

This clone showed up just a few times. V and J are TRBV6-1 and TRBJ2-3, with 9 bases fitting TRBD2. Trimming cost V 1 base and J 5 bases; bases outside gene matches: 10. Germline CDR1 MNHNS, CDR2 SASEGT. The CDR3 runs 17 residues. The CDR3 nucleotides read TGTGCCAGCAGTGAAGGGTCTGGCGGGAGGGCCAGAGATACGCAGTATTTT. Translated: CASSEGSGGRARDTQYF.

The rearrangement uses TRBV28 and TRBJ2-7; 9 positions agree with TRBD1. There are 15 residues in the CDR3. The V gene end was trimmed by 8 bases and the J gene end by 1 base; junction bases not matched to a gene: 9. Germline CDR1 MDHEN, CDR2 SYDVKM. CDR3 amino acids: CASEPTGTGSYEQYF. Written as DNA, the CDR3 is TGTGCCAGCGAACCCACGGGGACAGGGTCCTACGAGCAGTACTTC.

The chain joins TRBV19 to TRBJ1-1; D gene ambiguous. The V end was cut by 9 bases, the J end by 9 bases, with 14 bases between. Germline CDR1 reads LNHDA; CDR2 reads SQIVND (reference sequence). The CDR3 totals 11 residues. The CDR3 bases are TGTGCCAGCTCGACTTTTCTACAAGCTTTCTTT. It is translated as CASSTFLQAFF.

The genes are TRBV7-9 and TRBJ1-5; no reliable D call. V was clipped by 1 base and J by 8 bases, with 9 bases between them. The CDR3 has 13 amino acids. Germline CDR1 SEHNR, CDR2 FQNEAQ (reference sequence). Here the CDR3 reads CASSLEAGKPQHF. CDR3 bases: TGTGCCAGCAGCTTAGAGGCCGGGAAGCCCCAGCATTTT.

The sample holds a few counts of this clone. CDR3 DNA: TGCGCCAGCAGCATTAGTTTGGGAAACACCATATATTTT. Its protein is CASSISLGNTIYF. The chain uses TRBV5-1 and TRBJ1-3, with D hard to call. The CDR3 is 13 residues long. Trimming left V 4 bases short and J 4 bases short, with 9 bases between. From germline, CDR1 is SGHRS and CDR2 YFSETQ.